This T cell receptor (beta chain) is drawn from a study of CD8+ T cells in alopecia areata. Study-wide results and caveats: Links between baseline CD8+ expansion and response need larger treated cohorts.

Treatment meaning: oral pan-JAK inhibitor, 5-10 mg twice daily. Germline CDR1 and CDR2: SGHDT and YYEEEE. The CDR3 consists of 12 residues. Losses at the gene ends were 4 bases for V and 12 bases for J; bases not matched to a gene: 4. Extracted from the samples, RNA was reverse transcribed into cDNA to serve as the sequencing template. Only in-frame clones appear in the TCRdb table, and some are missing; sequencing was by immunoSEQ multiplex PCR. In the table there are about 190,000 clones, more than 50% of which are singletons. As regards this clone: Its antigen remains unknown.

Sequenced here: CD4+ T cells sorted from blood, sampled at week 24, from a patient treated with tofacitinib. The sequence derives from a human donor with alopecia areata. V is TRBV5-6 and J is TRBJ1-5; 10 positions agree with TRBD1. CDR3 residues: CASSPGTGVQHF. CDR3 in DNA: TGTGCCAGCAGCCCGGGGACAGGGGTCCAGCATTTT. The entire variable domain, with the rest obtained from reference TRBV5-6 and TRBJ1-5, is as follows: DAGVTQSPTHLIKTRGQQVTLRCSPKSGHDTVSWYQQALGQGPQFIFQYYEEEERQRGNFPDRFSGHQFPNYSSELNVNALLLGDSALYLCASSPGTGVQHFGDGTRLSIL.